The subject of this entry is one T cell receptor beta chain. Its antigen is as yet unknown. This specimen comes from a study of neurological immune-mediated disorders. General study results and limits: Neither clinical nor MRI features were associated with the multiple sclerosis repertoire cluster.

The authors produced cDNA by 5'RACE using 10-nucleotide random UMIs. TCRdb re-analysed the 5' RACE reads in MiXCR, keeping a single row per CDR3 protein. Of tens of thousands of distinct CDR3 sequences listed, more than 2% are singletons. The clonotype comes from a woman between 50 and 59 years old with multiple sclerosis. The sequenced material came from PBMCs.

CDR3 amino acids: CSARGTGGSAREQFF. For the CDR3, the DNA is TGCAGTGCTAGAGGGACGGGAGGCTCAGCCAGGGAGCAGTTCTTC. This chain connects TRBV20-1 to TRBJ2-1, with 7 bases fitting TRBD2. Germline CDR1 DFQATT, CDR2 SNEGSKA (reference sequence). The CDR3 is made up of 15 amino acids. V shed 1 base and J 10 bases; nucleotides not matched to a gene: 13.